The 3 T cell receptor beta chains below come from one sample, sequenced in a study of shared clonotypes between healthy human individuals. Naive CD8 populations comprised CD45RO-negative cells positively selected for CCR7, excluding terminally differentiated effector memory CD45RA+ cells. Sequencing was performed with immunoSEQ multiplex PCR; in TCRdb, only in-frame clones are kept and a portion is missing. The table lists roughly 2 million clones, approximately 95% of them singletons. The sample was naive CD8+ T cells sorted from blood. These receptors were obtained from a man aged 18 to 30 in good health.

The V gene is TRBV12-5, the J gene TRBJ1-4, with a tentative D call TRBD1 (6 bases). The CDR3 is made up of 18 amino acids. V lost 6 bases and J 0 bases, leaving 20 bases between the germline ends. Per the germline V gene, CDR1 is LGHNT and CDR2 is FRNRAP. The CDR3 bases are TGTGCTAGTGGGACCCTACAGGGAAACCGTCCAACTAATGAAAAACTGTTTTTT. Amino acids: CASGTLQGNRPTNEKLFF. Full variable domain (remainder filled in from reference TRBV12-5 and TRBJ1-4): DARVTQTPRHKVTEMGQEVTMRCQPILGHNTVFWYRQTMMQGLELLAYFRNRAPLDDSGMPKDRFSAEMPDATLATLKIQPSEPRDSAVYFCASGTLQGNRPTNEKLFFGSGTQLSVL.

This chain connects TRBV19 to TRBJ1-1; TRBD1 matches 7 bases. Looked up from germline, CDR1 is LNHDA and CDR2 is SQIVND (reference sequence). The CDR3 totals 14 residues. Germline trimming cut 4 bases from V and 3 bases from J; bases unmatched to any gene: 5. As DNA, the CDR3 is TGTGCCAGTAGTACAATGACAGGGCACACTGAAGCTTTCTTT. Amino acids: CASSTMTGHTEAFF. Variable domain in full (rest from reference TRBV19 and TRBJ1-1): DGGITQSPKYLFRKEGQNVTLSCEQNLNHDAMYWYRQDPGQGLRLIYYSQIVNDFQKGDIAEGYSVSREKKESFPLTVTSAQKNPTAFYLCASSTMTGHTEAFFGQGTRLTVV.

This clone appeared once. The J gene is TRBJ2-3, the V gene TRBV6-5; D not resolved. The CDR3 is 15 residues long. Deletions cut 5 bases from V and 7 bases from J, with 19 bases between. Germline assignment: CDR1 MNHEY and CDR2 SVGAGI. CDR3 amino acids: CASSNLEGPSHTQYF. CDR3 coding DNA: TGTGCCAGCAGTAACCTCGAAGGGCCCTCCCATACGCAGTATTTT.